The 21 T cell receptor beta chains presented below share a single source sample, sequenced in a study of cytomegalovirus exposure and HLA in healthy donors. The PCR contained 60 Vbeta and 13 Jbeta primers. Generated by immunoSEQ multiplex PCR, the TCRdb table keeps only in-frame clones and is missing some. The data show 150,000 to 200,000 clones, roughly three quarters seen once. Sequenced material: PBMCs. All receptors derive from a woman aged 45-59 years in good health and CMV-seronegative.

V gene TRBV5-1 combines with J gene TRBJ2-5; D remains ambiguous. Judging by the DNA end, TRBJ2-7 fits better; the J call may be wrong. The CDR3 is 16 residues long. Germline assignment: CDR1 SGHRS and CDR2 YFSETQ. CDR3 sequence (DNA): TGCGCCAGCAGCTTGTTTAGCCAGCCCGGCCCCTACGAGCAGTACTTC. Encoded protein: CASSLFSQPGPYEQYF.

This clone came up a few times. This CDR3 reads CSARDWPEQYF. The CDR3 DNA follows: TGCAGTGCTAGAGATTGGCCCGAGCAGTACTTC. This chain uses TRBV20-1 with TRBJ2-7; D gene uncertain. This CDR3 contains 11 residues. Trimming removed 0 bases at V and 6 bases at J, with 6 bases between. Germline loops: CDR1 DFQATT, CDR2 SNEGSKA (reference sequence).

The CDR3 coding sequence is TGTGCCAGCAGCCGGGAGGGGGGCGGTTCACCCCTCCACTTT. Amino acids: CASSREGGGSPLHF. The chain has TRBV5-5 and TRBJ1-6; D may be TRBD1 (6 bases). Germline CDR1 reads SGHKS; CDR2 reads YYEKEE (reference sequence). The CDR3 length is 14 residues. The V and J ends lost 4 bases and 9 bases respectively, with 14 bases between them.

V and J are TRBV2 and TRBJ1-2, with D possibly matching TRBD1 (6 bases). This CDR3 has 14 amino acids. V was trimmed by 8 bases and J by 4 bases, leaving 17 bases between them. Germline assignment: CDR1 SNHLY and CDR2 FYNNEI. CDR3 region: CASSRGGQVYGYTF. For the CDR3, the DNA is TGTGCCAGCTCGCGGGGGGGGCAGGTCTATGGCTACACCTTC.

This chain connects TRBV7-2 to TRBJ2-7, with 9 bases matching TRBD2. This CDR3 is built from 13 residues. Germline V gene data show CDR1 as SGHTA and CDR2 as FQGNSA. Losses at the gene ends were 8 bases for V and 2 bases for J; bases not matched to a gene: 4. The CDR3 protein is CASFASGAYEQYF. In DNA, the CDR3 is TGTGCCAGCTTTGCTAGCGGGGCCTACGAGCAGTACTTC.

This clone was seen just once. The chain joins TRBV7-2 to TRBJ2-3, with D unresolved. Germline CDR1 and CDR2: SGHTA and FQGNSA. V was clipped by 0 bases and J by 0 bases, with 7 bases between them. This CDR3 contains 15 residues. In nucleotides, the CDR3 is TGTGCCAGCAGCTTAGCGTTGCGGAGCACAGATACGCAGTATTTT. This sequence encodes CASSLALRSTDTQYF.

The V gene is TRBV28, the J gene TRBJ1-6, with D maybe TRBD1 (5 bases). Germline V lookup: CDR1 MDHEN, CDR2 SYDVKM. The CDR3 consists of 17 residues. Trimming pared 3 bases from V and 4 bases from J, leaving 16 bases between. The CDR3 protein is CASSFMQGPTYNSPLHF. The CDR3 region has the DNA TGTGCCAGCAGTTTCATGCAGGGTCCCACTTATAATTCACCCCTCCACTTT.

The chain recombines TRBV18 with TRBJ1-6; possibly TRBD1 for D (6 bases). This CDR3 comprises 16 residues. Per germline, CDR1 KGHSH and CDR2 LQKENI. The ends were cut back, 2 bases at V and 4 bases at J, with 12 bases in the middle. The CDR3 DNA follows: TGTGCCAGCTCACCAGACAGGCTGGGGTATAATTCACCCCTCCACTTT. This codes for CASSPDRLGYNSPLHF.

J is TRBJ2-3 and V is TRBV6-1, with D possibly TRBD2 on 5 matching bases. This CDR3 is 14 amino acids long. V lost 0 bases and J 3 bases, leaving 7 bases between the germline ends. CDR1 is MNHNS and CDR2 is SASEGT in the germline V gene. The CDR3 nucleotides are TGTGCCAGCAGTGAAGCCGGCGGGACAGATACGCAGTATTTT. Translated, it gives CASSEAGGTDTQYF.

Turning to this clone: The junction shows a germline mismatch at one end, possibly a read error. Here the CDR3 DNA reads TGTGCCGGCAGCTTGGGTGGGACAGGGGGCTACGAGCAGTACTTC. Residues: CAGSLGGTGGYEQYF. The chain recombines TRBV7-9 with TRBJ2-7; 11 nucleotides line up with TRBD1. The CDR3 is 15 amino acids. Germline V CDR1 and CDR2: SEHNR, FQNEAQ (reference sequence).

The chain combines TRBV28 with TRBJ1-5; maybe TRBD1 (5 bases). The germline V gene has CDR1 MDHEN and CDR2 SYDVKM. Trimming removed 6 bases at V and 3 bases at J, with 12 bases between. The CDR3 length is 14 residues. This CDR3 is CASRSRQYNQPQHF. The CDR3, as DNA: TGTGCCAGCAGATCGAGACAGTACAATCAGCCCCAGCATTTT. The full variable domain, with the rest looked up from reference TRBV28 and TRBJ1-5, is DVKVTQSSRYLVKRTGEKVFLECVQDMDHENMFWYRQDPGLGLRLIYFSYDVKMKEKGDIPEGYSVSREKKERFSLILESASTNQTSMYLCASRSRQYNQPQHFGDGTRLSIL.

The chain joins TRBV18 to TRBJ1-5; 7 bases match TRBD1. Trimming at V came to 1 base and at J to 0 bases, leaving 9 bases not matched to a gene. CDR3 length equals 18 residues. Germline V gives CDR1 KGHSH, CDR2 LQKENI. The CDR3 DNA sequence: TGTGCCAGCTCACCACGGCCAGGGGGATGGAATAGCAATCAGCCCCAGCATTTT. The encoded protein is CASSPRPGGWNSNQPQHF.

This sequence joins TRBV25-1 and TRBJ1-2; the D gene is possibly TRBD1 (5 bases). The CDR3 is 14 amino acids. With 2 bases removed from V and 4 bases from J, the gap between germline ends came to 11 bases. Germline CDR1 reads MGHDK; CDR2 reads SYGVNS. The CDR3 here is CASSEQGLGYGYTF. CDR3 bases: TGTGCCAGCAGTGAACAGGGCCTAGGCTATGGCTACACCTTC.

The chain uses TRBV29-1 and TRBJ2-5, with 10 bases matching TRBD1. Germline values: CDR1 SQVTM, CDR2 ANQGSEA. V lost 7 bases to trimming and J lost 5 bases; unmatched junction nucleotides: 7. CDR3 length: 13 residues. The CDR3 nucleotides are TGCAGCGCCCGGACAGGGGGTCGGGAGACCCAGTACTTC. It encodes CSARTGGRETQYF. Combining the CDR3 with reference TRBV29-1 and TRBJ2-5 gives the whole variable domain SAVISQKPSRDICQRGTSLTIQCQVDSQVTMMFWYRQQPGQSLTLIATANQGSEATYESGFVIDKFPISRPNLTFSTLTVSNMSPEDSSIYLCSARTGGRETQYFGPGTRLLVL.

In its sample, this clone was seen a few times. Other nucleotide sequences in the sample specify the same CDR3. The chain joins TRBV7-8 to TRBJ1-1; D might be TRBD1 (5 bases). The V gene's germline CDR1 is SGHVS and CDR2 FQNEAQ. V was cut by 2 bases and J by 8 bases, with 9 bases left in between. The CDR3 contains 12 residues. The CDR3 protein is CASSLTGSEAFF. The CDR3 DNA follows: TGTGCCAGCAGCTTAACAGGCTCCGAAGCTTTCTTT.

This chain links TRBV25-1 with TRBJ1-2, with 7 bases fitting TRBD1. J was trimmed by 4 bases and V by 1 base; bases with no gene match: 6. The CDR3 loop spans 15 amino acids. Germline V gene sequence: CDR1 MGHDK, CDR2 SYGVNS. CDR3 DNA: TGTGCCAGCAGTGAATCGAGGGGGCGCAGCTATGGCTACACCTTC. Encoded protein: CASSESRGRSYGYTF.

DNA for the CDR3: TGTGCCAGCAGCTTGTATTCGGGGGTAAACTCACCCCTCCACTTT. Amino acid sequence: CASSLYSGVNSPLHF. This rearrangement joins TRBV5-5 to TRBJ1-6; possibly TRBD1 for D (5 bases). CDR3 length: 15 residues. CDR1 and CDR2 from the germline V gene are SGHKS and YYEKEE (reference sequence). The V and J ends lost 1 base and 10 bases respectively, with 15 bases between them.

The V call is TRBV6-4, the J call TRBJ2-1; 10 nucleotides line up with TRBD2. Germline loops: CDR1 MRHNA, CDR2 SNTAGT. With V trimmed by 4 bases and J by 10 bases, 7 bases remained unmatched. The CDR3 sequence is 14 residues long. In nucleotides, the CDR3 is TGTGCCAGCAGTGCGGCAGCGGGAGGGCGGGAGCAGTTCTTC. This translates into CASSAAAGGREQFF.

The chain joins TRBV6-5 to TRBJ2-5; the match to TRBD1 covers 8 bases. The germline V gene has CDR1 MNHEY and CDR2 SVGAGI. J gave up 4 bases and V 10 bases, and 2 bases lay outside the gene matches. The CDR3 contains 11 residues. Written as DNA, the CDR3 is TGTGCCACCGGGACAGGAGAGACCCAGTACTTC. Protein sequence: CATGTGETQYF.

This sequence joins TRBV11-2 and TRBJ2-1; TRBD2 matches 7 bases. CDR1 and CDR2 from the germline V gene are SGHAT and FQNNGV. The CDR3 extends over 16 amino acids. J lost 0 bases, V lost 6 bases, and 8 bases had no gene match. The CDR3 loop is CASRQQRGSSYNEQFF. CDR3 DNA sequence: TGTGCCAGCAGACAGCAGCGGGGCAGCTCCTACAATGAGCAGTTCTTC.

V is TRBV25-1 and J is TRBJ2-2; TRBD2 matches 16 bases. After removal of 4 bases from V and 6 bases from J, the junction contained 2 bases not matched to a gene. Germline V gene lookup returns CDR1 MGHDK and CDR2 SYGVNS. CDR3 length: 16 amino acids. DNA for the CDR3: TGTGCCAGCAGTGTAGGGACTAGCGGGAGGGCCGGGGAGCTGTTTTTT. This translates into CASSVGTSGRAGELFF.